There are a few counts of the clone carrying this TCR beta chain. Its matching antigen is unknown. These data originate in a study of cytomegalovirus exposure and HLA in healthy donors. Study in general: The same platform was used for the 120 validation repertoires and the 500 to 700 first-cohort repertoires, a later analysis reported. Study findings and constraints: Subsequent analysis revealed that first-cohort TCR clusters tended to co-occur in the 120 or so validation repertoires.

Using immunoSEQ multiplex PCR, the repertoire was profiled, and TCRdb retains in-frame clones only, with some absent. The table lists around 200,000 clones, about 91% of them singletons. Germline CDR1 is MNHNY and CDR2 is SVGAGI (reference sequence). The CDR3 covers 13 residues. Trimming took 7 bases from V and 6 from J, leaving 13 bases between them. Sequenced input: PBMCs. The chain has TRBV6-6 and TRBJ1-5; possibly TRBD1 for D (5 bases). The clonotype was recovered from a woman aged 18-29 years in good health and CMV-seronegative. The CDR3 protein is CASKYQGTQPQHF. CDR3 coding DNA: TGTGCCAGCAAGTACCAGGGAACTCAGCCCCAGCATTTT.